Listed below are T cell receptor beta chains from one sample, sequenced in a study of blood T cell repertoires in COVID-19. The repertoire was sequenced with immunoSEQ multiplex PCR; TCRdb's copy has only in-frame clones and lacks some. Seen here are approximately 97,000 clones, 84% observed once, and the top ten hold just under 4.5%. Sample: peripheral blood. Receptors originate from a human donor in a cohort sampled during active COVID-19. The CDR3 runs from the conserved cysteine through the conserved F or W. A D gene is named only where the DNA matches it firmly. A row's size may be missing; if present it is once, few, many or a size class.

clone_size j_call d_call v_call cdr3_aa cdr3_nt
. TRBJ2-2 . TRBV5-8 CASSPLGGRDTGELFF TGTGCCAGCAGCCCCCTGGGGGGGCGCGACACCGGGGAGCTGTTTTTT
once TRBJ2-7 TRBD2 TRBV5-1 CASSLLAGAIYEQYF TGCGCCAGCAGCTTGTTAGCGGGGGCGATTTACGAGCAGTACTTC
. TRBJ2-5 TRBD1 TRBV18 CASSPGTGLETQYF TGTGCCAGCTCACCCGGGACAGGGCTGGAGACCCAGTACTTC
. TRBJ1-3 . TRBV11-2 CASSPNRLRSGNTIYF TGTGCCAGCAGCCCCAATAGACTGCGCTCTGGAAACACCATATATTTT
. TRBJ2-3 . TRBV2 CSTSSIVSTDTQYF TGTTCCACTAGTTCGATTGTAAGCACAGATACGCAGTATTTT
. TRBJ1-2 TRBD1 TRBV6-5 CASSLTGNYGYTF TGTGCCAGCAGTCTGACAGGGAACTATGGCTACACCTTC
. TRBJ2-7 . TRBV6-4 CASRAPGCRKSSNEQYF TGTGCCAGCAGGGCCCCTGGATGCAGGAAGAGTAGTAACGAGCAGTACTTC
once TRBJ1-2 . TRBV15 CATSRDRTFGYTF TGTGCCACCAGCAGAGATCGGACATTCGGCTACACCTTC
. TRBJ2-7 TRBD1 TRBV5-1 CASSKTGASYEQYF TGCGCCAGCAGCAAGACAGGGGCCAGCTACGAGCAGTACTTC
. TRBJ2-3 . TRBV9 CASSLGQWASTDTQYF TGTGCCAGCAGCCTCGGACAGTGGGCTAGCACAGATACGCAGTATTTT
. TRBJ2-7 TRBD2 TRBV7-9 CASSLGLAGASQYF TGTGCCAGCAGCTTAGGACTAGCGGGGGCCTCGCAGTACTTC
. TRBJ1-2 TRBD1 TRBV7-9 CASSLPGQGDYGYTF TGTGCCAGCAGTCTTCCGGGACAGGGGGACTATGGCTACACCTTC
. TRBJ1-2 TRBD1 TRBV6-5 CASSPGTGGYGYTF TGTGCCAGCAGTCCCGGGACAGGGGGCTATGGCTACACCTTC
. TRBJ2-1 . TRBV5-1 CASSLDSYNEQFF TGCGCCAGCAGCTTGGACAGTTACAATGAGCAGTTCTTC
. TRBJ1-1 TRBD1 TRBV2 CASSVNPDRGGTEAFF TGTGCCAGCAGCGTCAACCCAGACAGGGGAGGCACTGAAGCTTTCTTT
. TRBJ1-2 . TRBV11-3 CASSYGRDGYTF TGTGCCAGCAGCTATGGGCGGGATGGCTACACCTTC
. TRBJ1-1 . TRBV5-4 CASSLGPYKLDMNTEAFF TGTGCCAGCAGCTTGGGCCCCTACAAGCTGGACATGAACACTGAAGCTTTCTTT
. TRBJ2-3 . TRBV5-1 CASSLAYGDTQYF TGCGCCAGCAGCTTGGCCTATGGAGATACGCAGTATTTT
few TRBJ2-1 . TRBV12-3/TRBV12-4 CASATYNEQFF TGTGCCAGCGCGACATACAATGAGCAGTTCTTC
. TRBJ2-7 TRBD1 TRBV15 CATSRPPGQGYEQYF TGTGCCACCAGCAGGCCGCCGGGACAGGGTTACGAGCAGTACTTC
. TRBJ1-6 . TRBV19 CASSSGVKASPLHF TGTGCCAGTAGTTCTGGAGTTAAGGCCTCACCCCTCCACTTT
. TRBJ1-2 . TRBV5-6 CASSLPDRPTYGYTF TGTGCCAGCAGCCTTCCCGACAGACCCACTTATGGCTACACCTTC
few TRBJ2-3 . TRBV5-1 CASSLALTPSTDTQYF TGCGCCAGCAGCTTGGCCCTGACACCGAGCACAGATACGCAGTATTTT
. TRBJ2-5 . TRBV7-2 CASSPRRTQETQYF TGTGCCAGCAGCCCACGGCGGACTCAAGAGACCCAGTACTTC
. TRBJ2-7 . TRBV6-5 CASSYPPSQYPEQYF TGTGCCAGCAGTTATCCACCCTCCCAGTACCCGGAGCAGTACTTC
. TRBJ2-1 . TRBV20-1 CSASPSPYNEQFF TGCAGTGCCAGTCCTAGCCCCTACAATGAGCAGTTCTTC
. TRBJ1-2 . TRBV27 CASSTAQGGGYGYTF TGTGCCAGCAGTACAGCACAGGGAGGGGGTTATGGCTACACCTTC
. TRBJ2-3 . TRBV11-3 CASSPGGGGTDTQYF TGTGCCAGCAGCCCTGGGGGCGGGGGAACAGATACGCAGTATTTT
. TRBJ2-7 TRBD1 TRBV6-2/TRBV6-3 CASSYSPGQGSYEQYF TGTGCCAGCAGTTACTCTCCGGGACAGGGCTCCTACGAGCAGTACTTC
. TRBJ2-7 . TRBV10-3 CAISEHNRPYEQYF TGTGCCATCAGTGAGCACAACCGCCCCTACGAGCAGTACTTC
. TRBJ2-7 . TRBV18 CASSPVRIPYEQYF TGTGCCAGCTCACCAGTGCGGATCCCCTACGAGCAGTACTTC
. TRBJ2-3 TRBD2 TRBV27 CASRGLTPALAYF TGTGCCAGCAGGGGACTAACCCCTGCCCTTGCGTATTTT
. TRBJ2-5 . TRBV6-2/TRBV6-3 CASSYGALPKETQYF TGTGCCAGCAGTTACGGGGCGCTCCCAAAAGAGACCCAGTACTTC
once TRBJ1-2 . TRBV7-2 CASSLDSGTNYGYTF TGTGCCAGCAGCTTAGATTCAGGCACAAACTATGGCTACACCTTC
. TRBJ2-7 . TRBV7-9 CASSLALSVQYF TGTGCCAGCAGCTTAGCGCTGTCGGTTCAGTACTTC
. TRBJ2-5 TRBD2 TRBV18 CASSQGLPPQETQYF TGTGCCAGCTCACAGGGACTACCTCCCCAAGAGACCCAGTACTTC